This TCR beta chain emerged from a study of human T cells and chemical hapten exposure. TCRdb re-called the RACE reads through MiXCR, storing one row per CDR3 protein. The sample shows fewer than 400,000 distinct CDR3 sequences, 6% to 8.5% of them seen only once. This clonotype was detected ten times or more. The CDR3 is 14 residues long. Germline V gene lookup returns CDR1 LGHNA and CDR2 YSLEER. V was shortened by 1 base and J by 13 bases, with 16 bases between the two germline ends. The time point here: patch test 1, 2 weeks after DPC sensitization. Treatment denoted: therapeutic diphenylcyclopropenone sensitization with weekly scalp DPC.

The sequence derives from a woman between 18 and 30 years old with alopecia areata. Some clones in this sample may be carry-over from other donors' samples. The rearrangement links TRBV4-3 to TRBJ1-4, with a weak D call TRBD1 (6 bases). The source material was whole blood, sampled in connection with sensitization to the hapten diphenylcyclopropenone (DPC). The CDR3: CASSQVAGPQGLFF. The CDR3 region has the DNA TGCGCCAGCAGCCAAGTCGCCGGGCCACAGGGACTGTTTTTT.